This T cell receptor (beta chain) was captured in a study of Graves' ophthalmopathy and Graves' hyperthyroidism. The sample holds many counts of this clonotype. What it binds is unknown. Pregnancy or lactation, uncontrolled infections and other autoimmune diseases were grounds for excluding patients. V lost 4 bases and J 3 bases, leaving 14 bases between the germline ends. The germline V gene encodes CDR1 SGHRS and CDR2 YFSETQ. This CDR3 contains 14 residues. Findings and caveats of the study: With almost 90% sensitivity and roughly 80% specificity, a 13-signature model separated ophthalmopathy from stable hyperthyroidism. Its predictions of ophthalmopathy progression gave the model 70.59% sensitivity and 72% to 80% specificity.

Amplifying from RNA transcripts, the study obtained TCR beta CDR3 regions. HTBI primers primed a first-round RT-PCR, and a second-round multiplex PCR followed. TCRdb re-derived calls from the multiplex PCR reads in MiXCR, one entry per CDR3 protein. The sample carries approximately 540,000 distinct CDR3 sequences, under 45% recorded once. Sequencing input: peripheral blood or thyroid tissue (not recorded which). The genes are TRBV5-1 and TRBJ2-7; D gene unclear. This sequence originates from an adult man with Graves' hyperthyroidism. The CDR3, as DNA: TGCGCCAGCAGCATAACACACCGAAACTACGAGCAGTACTTC. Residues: CASSITHRNYEQYF.